Each of the 25 T cell receptor beta chains below was sequenced from the same sample in a study of T cells expressing NK-cell markers. With the 5' RACE reads reprocessed, TCRdb shows one record per CDR3 protein and no DNA. The sample's table shows approximately 420,000 distinct CDR3 sequences. The sample was blood T cells: a sorted CD56 or NKG2C T cell subset, CD4+ or CD8+ T cells, or bulk PBMC T cells (not recorded which). The receptors here all came from a woman in her 50s in good health.

V and J are TRBV6-5 and TRBJ1-1. Germline assignment: CDR1 MNHEY and CDR2 SVGAGI. The CDR3 covers 11 residues. This CDR3 is CASSGHLEAFF.

The chain has TRBV14 and TRBJ2-1; the TRBD2 assignment by TCRdb is unverifiable without DNA. The CDR3 loop spans 16 amino acids. CDR1 is SGHDN and CDR2 is FVKESK in the germline V gene. The CDR3 reads CASSHPRAVSYNEQFF.

The gene calls are TRBV11-2 and TRBJ2-7; TCRdb reports TRBD1, a call that lacks DNA to check it against. The CDR3 runs to 14 residues. Per germline, CDR1 SGHAT and CDR2 FQNNGV. CDR3 residues: CASTPGPSSYEQYF.

V is TRBV7-2 and J is TRBJ2-5; TCRdb designates TRBD2, a call that cannot be tested without DNA. Germline V gene sequence: CDR1 SGHTA, CDR2 FQGNSA. CDR3 size: 12 residues. The CDR3 sequence: CASRGSSETQYF.

The chain couples TRBV11-3 to TRBJ2-4. Germline V gene data show CDR1 as SGHNT and CDR2 as YENEEA. The CDR3 spans 14 residues. The CDR3: CASGEDPAKNIQYF.

This rearrangement joins TRBV25-1 to TRBJ2-1; checking the TCRdb D call of TRBD1 is not possible without DNA. CDR3 length equals 14 residues. Germline V gene sequence: CDR1 MGHDK, CDR2 SYGVNS. The chain's CDR3 is CASGWTGNGNEQFF. Variable domain in full (rest from reference TRBV25-1 and TRBJ2-1): EADIYQTPRYLVIGTGKKITLECSQTMGHDKMYWYQQDPGMELHLIHYSYGVNSTEKGDLSSESTVSRIRTEHFPLTLESARPSHTSQYLCASGWTGNGNEQFFGPGTRLTVL.

This rearrangement joins TRBV7-8 to TRBJ2-5. The CDR3 length is 13 residues. Germline V gene sequence: CDR1 SGHVS, CDR2 FQNEAQ. This CDR3 reads CASSLSSLPAQYF.

V gene TRBV3-1 combines with J gene TRBJ2-7; the D gene TCRdb calls, TRBD2, cannot be checked with no DNA. The CDR3 runs 16 residues. Per germline, CDR1 LGHDT and CDR2 YNNKEL (reference sequence). The CDR3 sequence is CASSQGSGRASYEQYF.

This chain uses TRBV20-1 with TRBJ2-5; TCRdb calls TRBD1, which cannot be checked without DNA. The germline V gene has CDR1 DFQATT and CDR2 SNEGSKA (reference sequence). This CDR3 is 13 amino acids long. The CDR3 protein is CSVEGDRVETQYF.

The CDR3 sequence: CASSLQRLAGSSYNEQFF. The J gene is TRBJ2-1, the V gene TRBV7-2; with no DNA, the TCRdb D assignment of TRBD2 cannot be verified. Germline loops: CDR1 SGHTA, CDR2 FQGNSA. The length of the CDR3 is 18 residues.

The chain is built from TRBV27 and TRBJ2-2; TCRdb outputs TRBD1, but without DNA this stays unchecked. Germline CDR1 and CDR2: MNHEY and SMNVEV (reference sequence). The CDR3 is made up of 14 amino acids. This chain's CDR3 is CASESEGHTGELFF.

The rearrangement uses TRBV20-1 and TRBJ2-5. CDR3 length: 11 amino acids. The germline CDR1 and CDR2 sequences are DFQATT and SNEGSKA (reference sequence). This chain's CDR3 is CSASPEETQYF.

V and J are TRBV6-4 and TRBJ2-1; without DNA, the TCRdb call of TRBD2 cannot be checked. Germline assignment: CDR1 MRHNA and CDR2 SNTAGT. This CDR3 region has 13 residues. This CDR3 reads CASSQRDYNEQFF.

The V call is TRBV7-2, the J call TRBJ1-5; with no DNA, the TCRdb D assignment of TRBD1 cannot be verified. This CDR3 has 17 residues. The germline gives CDR1 SGHTA, CDR2 FQGNSA. This chain's CDR3 is CASNSGQGVYSNQPQHF.

This sequence joins TRBV24-1 and TRBJ1-1. The germline V gene encodes CDR1 KGHDR and CDR2 SFDVKD. The CDR3 contains 13 residues. This CDR3 reads CATRGRMNTEAFF.

This CDR3 is CASTPGSQSYNEQFF. V is TRBV12-3 or TRBV12-4 and J is TRBJ2-1; TCRdb's D call, TRBD1, is unchecked because there is no DNA. The length of the CDR3 is 15 residues.

This chain joins TRBV20-1 and TRBJ1-1. Germline loops: CDR1 DFQATT, CDR2 SNEGSKA (reference sequence). The CDR3 consists of 14 residues. This CDR3 is CSARDWNANTEAFF.

This chain connects TRBV15 to TRBJ2-5; the TRBD2 assignment by TCRdb is unverifiable without DNA. This CDR3 region has 16 residues. Germline lookup yields CDR1 LNHNV and CDR2 YYDKDF (reference sequence). The CDR3: CATSRDRGASVETQYF. Drawing the rest from reference TRBV15 and TRBJ2-5, the complete variable domain is DAMVIQNPRYQVTQFGKPVTLSCSQTLNHNVMYWYQQKSSQAPKLLFHYYDKDFNNEADTPDNFQSRRPNTSFCFLDIRSPGLGDTAMYLCATSRDRGASVETQYFGPGTRLLVL.

The V call is TRBV5-1, the J call TRBJ1-4; TCRdb's D call of TRBD1 is untestable without DNA. This CDR3 contains 14 residues. The germline gives CDR1 SGHRS, CDR2 YFSETQ. This CDR3 reads CASSPQGGNEKLFF.

The chain combines TRBV4-1 with TRBJ2-1; the TCRdb call, TRBD2, lacks DNA for checking. The germline CDR1 and CDR2 sequences are MGHRA and YSYEKL. This CDR3 comprises 18 residues. The CDR3 protein is CASSRTSQGLAGVWEQFF.

The chain couples TRBV12-3 or TRBV12-4 to TRBJ2-2; TCRdb reports TRBD2, a call that lacks DNA to check it against. The CDR3 runs 14 residues. CDR3 amino acids: CASSLTSRTGELFF.

This chain uses TRBV10-2 with TRBJ2-3. Germline CDR1 is WSHSY and CDR2 is SAAADI. This CDR3 has 12 residues. The CDR3 protein is CASSSVESTQYF.

The chain carries TRBV13 and TRBJ1-2; TCRdb names TRBD1, which stays unverified in the absence of DNA. Germline V CDR1 and CDR2: PRHDT, FYEKMQ (reference sequence). The CDR3 contains 13 residues. The CDR3 protein is CASSLLRQGAATF.

This chain connects TRBV5-1 to TRBJ2-5; the TRBD1 assignment by TCRdb is unverifiable without DNA. The CDR3 has 17 residues. Germline values: CDR1 SGHRS, CDR2 YFSETQ. The CDR3 loop reads CASSSTRGLSGDETQYF.

The chain couples TRBV12-3 or TRBV12-4 to TRBJ1-2. This CDR3 has 14 residues. The CDR3 spells CASSADGINYGYTF.